The rows below give T cell receptor beta chains drawn from one sample of a study of OX40 agonist ivuxolimab in advanced cancers. Assay used: immunoSEQ multiplex PCR; TCRdb lists only in-frame clones, some missing. The table shows 80,000 or so clones, with more than 75% occurring only once. Specimen: CD4+ or CD8+ T cells sorted from blood, collected in a trial of the OX40 agonist ivuxolimab. The origin of the receptors is an adult with an advanced solid tumor such as melanoma, head and neck, liver or kidney cancer. Each CDR3 is given with its conserved first and last residue. D genes are given only for firm matches. Clone size, where shown, is once, few, many, or a class for clones that have expanded.

d_call	j_call	clone_size	v_call	cdr3_nt	cdr3_aa
TRBD1	TRBJ1-2	NA	TRBV10-3	TGTGCCATCAGCCAGACCACAGGGGGTGGGGATGGCTACACCTTC	CAISQTTGGGDGYTF
NA	TRBJ2-7	NA	TRBV2	TGTGCCAGCAGTGACGGTTCCGGCGGTATATACGAGCAGTACTTC	CASSDGSGGIYEQYF
TRBD1	TRBJ1-5	NA	TRBV6-1	TGTGCCAGCATCCGGACAGGGGGCAACAATCAGCCCCAGCATTTT	CASIRTGGNNQPQHF
NA	TRBJ1-2	NA	TRBV28	TGTGCCAGCAGTTTCAACAGGATCTATGGCTACACCTTC	CASSFNRIYGYTF
TRBD2	TRBJ2-1	NA	TRBV5-1	TGCGCCAGCAGCGAACTAGCGGGCTCCTACAATGAGCAGTTCTTC	CASSELAGSYNEQFF
NA	TRBJ1-6	NA	TRBV5-1	TGCGCCAGCAGCTTTTCGCCGGGCGACTCACCCCTCCACTTT	CASSFSPGDSPLHF
NA	TRBJ1-5	NA	TRBV5-1	TGCGCCAGCAGCTTAGGGAGAAATCAGCCCCAGCATTTT	CASSLGRNQPQHF
TRBD2	TRBJ2-3	NA	TRBV9	TGTGCCAGCAGCCCCCGGGGGGGTATAAGCACAGATACGCAGTATTTT	CASSPRGGISTDTQYF
NA	TRBJ1-1	NA	TRBV7-2	TGTGCCAGCAGCTTGATCTCGATGGACACTGAAGCTTTCTTT	CASSLISMDTEAFF
TRBD2	TRBJ2-3	NA	TRBV7-9	TGTGCCAGCAGCTTTGGGACTAGCGGGGGGGCAGATACGCAGTATTTT	CASSFGTSGGADTQYF
TRBD1	TRBJ2-7	NA	TRBV7-8	TGTGCCAGTCGGGACAGGTTTACGTTTGAGCAGTACTTC	CASRDRFTFEQYF
NA	TRBJ2-3	NA	TRBV11-2	TGTGCCAGCAGCTTTGCTAGCACAGATACGCAGTATTTT	CASSFASTDTQYF
NA	TRBJ1-1	few	TRBV29-1	TGCAGCGTCCACACTTGGGTGGGAGCTTTCTTT	CSVHTWVGAFF
NA	TRBJ2-3	NA	TRBV11-2	TGTGCCAGCAGCTTAATGCTTAGTTTAGATACGCAGTATTTT	CASSLMLSLDTQYF
NA	TRBJ2-2	NA	TRBV7-9	TGTGCCAGCAGCTTAGGCGCGGCGAACACCGGGGAGCTGTTTTTT	CASSLGAANTGELFF
NA	TRBJ2-2	NA	TRBV21-1	TGTGCCAGCAGCGAAACGTGGTGGTATGGAACCGGGGAGCTGTTTTTT	CASSETWWYGTGELFF
TRBD2	TRBJ2-7	NA	TRBV9	TGTGCCAGCAGCGTAGGGCTAGCGGGGGAAATAAGCGAGCAGTACTTC	CASSVGLAGEISEQYF
TRBD1	TRBJ2-2	NA	TRBV29-1	TGCAGCGGGCGAGGGACAGGGAACACCGGGGAGCTGTTTTTT	CSGRGTGNTGELFF
NA	TRBJ1-2	NA	TRBV6-1	TGTGCCAGCAGTGAGTGGCCGCACTATGGCTACACCTTC	CASSEWPHYGYTF
NA	TRBJ1-1	NA	TRBV2	TGTGCCAGCAGTGAGAGACAGCTTGAAGATGAAGCTTTCTTT	CASSERQLEDEAFF
NA	TRBJ1-1	few	TRBV11-2	TGTGCCAGCAGCGCTACAGGGTACACTGAAGCTTTCTTT	CASSATGYTEAFF
TRBD2	TRBJ2-1	NA	TRBV18	TGTGCCAGCTCACCACTTCCGGGACTAGCTGTAACTAATGAGCAGTTCTTC	CASSPLPGLAVTNEQFF
TRBD1	TRBJ1-6	NA	TRBV19	TGTGCCAGTAGTAACGACAGGGGGAGAAATTCACCCCTCCACTTT	CASSNDRGRNSPLHF
NA	TRBJ1-3	NA	TRBV7-9	TGTGCCAGCAGCTTAGATCGCCGCTCTGGAAACACCATATATTTT	CASSLDRRSGNTIYF
NA	TRBJ1-2	NA	TRBV7-8	TGTGCCAGCAGCCCCCTTGTCGCGGGACGGAACTTATATGGCTACACCTTC	CASSPLVAGRNLYGYTF
NA	TRBJ2-7	few	TRBV9	TGTGCCAGCAGCGTAGGGTTTGGGCCAACCTACGAGCAGTACTTC	CASSVGFGPTYEQYF
NA	TRBJ1-2	NA	TRBV18	TGTGCCAGCTCACCCACCTCCGACAACTATGGCTACACCTTC	CASSPTSDNYGYTF
TRBD2	TRBJ2-5	NA	TRBV7-6	TGTGCCAGCAGCCCTGGACTAGCGAATTCTAAGACCCAGTACTTC	CASSPGLANSKTQYF
NA	TRBJ1-1	NA	TRBV18	TGTGCCAGCTCACCCCTCACCAAGAACACTGAAGCTTTCTTT	CASSPLTKNTEAFF
TRBD2	TRBJ2-7	NA	TRBV18	TGTGCTAGCTCACCGGGGGGTGCCAGGAACTACGAGCAGTACTTC	CASSPGGARNYEQYF
NA	TRBJ1-4	NA	TRBV28	TGTGCCAGCAGTTTATGGCCCGGAGGGGGGCTTAATGAAAAACTGTTTTTT	CASSLWPGGGLNEKLFF
NA	TRBJ2-5	once	TRBV14	TGTGCCAGCAGCCCCCAGATAGGAGAGACCCAGTACTTC	CASSPQIGETQYF